The 7 T cell receptor beta chains reported below all come from one sample, sequenced in a study of T-cell reconstitution after alpha-beta-depleted transplantation in children listed by TCRdb under 2016. Receptor libraries were prepared by PCR. Instrument used: Illumina HiSeq 2500. To normalize quantification of the TCRbeta repertoire, the TCR libraries were built with molecular barcoding that relied on unique molecular identifiers. The public reads were reprocessed in TCRdb via fastp at Q25 and MiXCR, keeping in-frame beta chains. Identical CDR3 protein sequences are pooled into one entry, listed with their most common genes and DNA. This sample has about 340,000 distinct CDR3 sequences in its table, and more than 10% of those were observed once. The ten biggest clones cover around 4.1% of the sample. The specimen comprised PBMCs, sampled from the stem cell graft. These receptors were taken from a human donor who donated a stem cell graft to a child with Fanconi anemia.

V usage is TRBV11-2 and J usage is TRBJ1-2, with no clear D. From germline, CDR1 is SGHAT and CDR2 FQNNGV. V was trimmed by 3 bases and J by 8 bases, leaving 10 bases between them. The CDR3 loop spans 12 amino acids. CDR3 loop: CASSFDAMGYTF. The CDR3 DNA reads as TGTGCCAGCAGCTTTGACGCGATGGGCTACACCTTC.

This clonotype was seen only a few times. The chain joins TRBV10-3 to TRBJ2-3; D remains ambiguous. V dropped 6 bases and J dropped 2 bases, with 6 bases sitting between them. The CDR3 is 12 residues long. Per germline, CDR1 ENHRY and CDR2 SYGVKD. CDR3 region: CAIRGFTDTQYF. In DNA, the CDR3 is TGTGCCATCAGGGGGTTCACAGATACGCAGTATTTT.

V gene TRBV5-1 combines with J gene TRBJ2-7, with D uncertain. Looked up from germline, CDR1 is SGHRS and CDR2 is YFSETQ. The V and J ends lost 3 bases and 4 bases respectively, with 8 bases between them. The CDR3 extends over 12 amino acids. The CDR3 DNA reads as TGCGCCAGCAGCTGGGGTGGTTACGAGCAGTACTTC. Residues: CASSWGGYEQYF.

This clonotype was recorded a few times. The V gene is TRBV19, the J gene TRBJ1-5; D is unresolved. V lost 7 bases, J lost 0 bases, and 16 bases lay in between. The CDR3 extends over 16 amino acids. Germline-derived CDR1 and CDR2 are LNHDA and SQIVND (reference sequence). CDR3 nucleotides: TGTGCCAGTAACCCGAAGGATAGTTATAGCAATCAGCCCCAGCATTTT. It is translated as CASNPKDSYSNQPQHF.

There are many counts of this clonotype. V usage is TRBV21-1 and J usage is TRBJ2-2; the table's D call of TRBD2 was not tested on the DNA. TRBV21-1 counts as a pseudogene. CDR3 length equals 15 residues. CDR3 bases: TGTGCCAGCAGCTTAGGGCCCCGACGGACCGGGGAGCTGTTTTTT. It encodes CASSLGPRRTGELFF.

This chain connects TRBV5-1 to TRBJ2-7, with 11 bases aligning to TRBD1. Looked up from germline, CDR1 is SGHRS and CDR2 is YFSETQ. The CDR3 length is 15 residues. Trimming at V came to 2 bases and at J to 4 bases, leaving 5 bases not matched to a gene. The CDR3 coding sequence is TGCGCCAGCAGCTTTGGACAGGGGGCGCTTTACGAGCAGTACTTC. This translates into CASSFGQGALYEQYF.

The chain joins TRBV5-1 to TRBJ2-5; D is unclear. The CDR3 consists of 13 residues. Trimming pared 4 bases from V and 0 bases from J, leaving 7 bases between. Germline CDR1 SGHRS, CDR2 YFSETQ. This CDR3 is CASSDQYQETQYF. CDR3 bases: TGCGCCAGCAGCGACCAGTACCAAGAGACCCAGTACTTC.